These 20 T cell receptor beta chains share one sample of origin, sequenced in a study of blood T cell repertoires in COVID-19. Only in-frame clones appear in the TCRdb table, and some are missing; sequencing was by immunoSEQ multiplex PCR. The repertoire holds some 230,000 clones, with roughly 80% as singletons. Sequencing was carried out using peripheral blood. These receptors all stem from a woman aged 50 to 60 with acute or convalescent COVID-19.

The chain combines TRBV7-6 with TRBJ2-1, with D possibly being TRBD1 (5 bases). V gave up 3 bases and J gave up 6 bases, with 15 bases separating them. Germline values: CDR1 SGHVS, CDR2 FNYEAQ. The CDR3 sequence is 15 residues long. The chain's CDR3 is CASSLGPEPLNEQFF. The CDR3 region has the DNA TGTGCCAGCAGCTTGGGGCCCGAACCCCTCAATGAGCAGTTCTTC.

The chain links TRBV12-3 or TRBV12-4 to TRBJ1-1; no clear D. Deletions cut 8 bases from V and 11 bases from J, with 15 bases between. The CDR3 has 11 amino acids. The CDR3 sequence is CASGRARVAFF. In DNA, the CDR3 is TGTGCCAGCGGGCGGGCCCGGGTGGCTTTCTTT.

This clone was seen just once. The chain links TRBV5-1 to TRBJ2-1; no reliable D call. The CDR3 totals 13 residues. The germline CDR1 and CDR2 sequences are SGHRS and YFSETQ. V shed 0 bases and J shed 5 bases, with 6 bases lying between them. CDR3 DNA: TGCGCCAGCAGCTTGGACCTAAACAATGAGCAGTTCTTC. This translates into CASSLDLNNEQFF.

The chain carries TRBV27 and TRBJ1-4; no reliable D call. The ends were cut back, 5 bases at V and 0 bases at J, with 10 bases in the middle. The CDR3 contains 15 residues. In germline, CDR1 is MNHEY, CDR2 SMNVEV (reference sequence). CDR3 nucleotides: TGTGCCAGCAGTGCTAGGCTAGCAACTAATGAAAAACTGTTTTTT. This gives the protein CASSARLATNEKLFF.

The chain joins TRBV4-3 to TRBJ1-1; D gene unclear. Trimming removed 0 bases at V and 4 bases at J, with 6 bases between. Germline CDR1 is LGHNA and CDR2 is YSLEER. The CDR3 is made up of 13 amino acids. The CDR3 DNA sequence: TGCGCCAGCAGCCAAGATGCCGGCACTGAAGCTTTCTTT. Encoded protein: CASSQDAGTEAFF.

This sequence joins TRBV6-5 and TRBJ1-6; D remains ambiguous. The CDR3 covers 15 residues. Germline values: CDR1 MNHEY, CDR2 SVGAGI. V was shortened by 6 bases and J by 7 bases, with 16 bases between the two germline ends. The CDR3 DNA reads as TGTGCCAGCAGCAGTAGGAGGGCGACGAATTCACCCCTCCACTTT. It specifies CASSSRRATNSPLHF.

The rearrangement joins TRBV25-1 to TRBJ2-5, with 8 bases that match TRBD2. This CDR3 has 13 amino acids. Germline V gene lookup returns CDR1 MGHDK and CDR2 SYGVNS. Trimming removed 5 bases from V and 4 bases from J; junction bases left unmatched: 3. The CDR3 DNA sequence: TGTGCCAGCAGTTTTACTAGCGGAGAGACCCAGTACTTC. Translated, it gives CASSFTSGETQYF.

The chain couples TRBV19 to TRBJ2-2; tentative D call: TRBD2 (5 bases). CDR1 is LNHDA and CDR2 is SQIVND in the germline V gene (reference sequence). The V and J ends lost 9 bases and 3 bases respectively, with 11 bases between them. The CDR3 length is 13 residues. CDR3 sequence reads: CASEGSHTGELFF. CDR3 nucleotides: TGTGCCAGCGAGGGATCTCACACCGGGGAGCTGTTTTTT. Looking up the rest from reference TRBV19 and TRBJ2-2 gives the full variable domain: DGGITQSPKYLFRKEGQNVTLSCEQNLNHDAMYWYRQDPGQGLRLIYYSQIVNDFQKGDIAEGYSVSREKKESFPLTVTSAQKNPTAFYLCASEGSHTGELFFGEGSRLTVL.

This sequence joins TRBV19 and TRBJ2-4; no clear D. Germline V CDR1 and CDR2: LNHDA, SQIVND (reference sequence). V lost 3 bases and J 10 bases, leaving 7 bases between the germline ends. This CDR3 spans 11 amino acids. The DNA of the CDR3 is TGTGCCAGTAGTATGGGCGTTATTCAGTACTTC. Its translation: CASSMGVIQYF.

As for this clone: The identical CDR3 is also encoded by other nucleotide sequences in the sample. The V gene is TRBV27, the J gene TRBJ2-7; 9 bases are a match to TRBD2. The germline CDR1 and CDR2 sequences are MNHEY and SMNVEV (reference sequence). This CDR3 contains 17 residues. V shed 2 bases and J 0 bases; nucleotides not matched to a gene: 8. The CDR3 spells CASSLRGGGGASYEQYF. The CDR3 DNA follows: TGTGCCAGCAGTTTAAGGGGCGGCGGGGGGGCCTCCTACGAGCAGTACTTC.

The V and J genes are TRBV4-2 and TRBJ1-2, with TRBD1 as a possible D gene (6 bases). V was pared by 1 base and J by 5 bases, with 11 bases between. There are 14 residues in the CDR3. Per the germline V gene, CDR1 is LGHNA and CDR2 is YNFKEQ. The CDR3 here is CASSQAGTRYGYTF. Written as DNA, the CDR3 is TGTGCCAGCAGCCAAGCCGGGACACGATATGGCTACACCTTC.

The V and J genes are TRBV7-2 and TRBJ2-1; 14 positions match TRBD2. The V gene's germline CDR1 is SGHTA and CDR2 FQGNSA. V shed 5 bases, J shed 7 bases, and the junction held 10 bases outside the gene matches. The CDR3 runs to 17 residues. The CDR3 region is CASSPTTSGRAVNEQFF. The CDR3, as DNA: TGTGCCAGCAGCCCAACGACTAGCGGGAGGGCCGTGAATGAGCAGTTCTTC.

As DNA, the CDR3 is TGTGCCAGCAGCGACAGCGCCCTTAATGAAAAACTGTTTTTT. Translation gives CASSDSALNEKLFF. The chain has TRBV7-9 and TRBJ1-4, with a possible D match to TRBD1 (5 bases). The germline gives CDR1 SEHNR, CDR2 FQNEAQ (reference sequence). Deletions cut 5 bases from V and 4 bases from J, with 11 bases between. The CDR3 runs 14 residues.

This clone appeared a few times. As DNA, the CDR3 is TGTGCCAGCAGCTTGAGGGGGATGAACTATGGCTACACCTTC. Translated: CASSLRGMNYGYTF. The chain is built from TRBV5-4 and TRBJ1-2; weak D call: TRBD1 (6 bases). Trimming stripped 1 base from V and 2 bases from J, with 9 bases between. Germline V gives CDR1 SGHNT, CDR2 YYREEE (reference sequence). This CDR3 contains 14 residues.

Remarks on this clone: It is unclear where the CDR3 begins or ends on the DNA, so no DNA is shown, and the CDR3 is as TCRdb lists it. The V call is TRBV5-1, the J call TRBJ1-6; the table's D call of TRBD1 was not tested on the DNA. Germline values: CDR1 SGHRS, CDR2 YFSETQ. The CDR3 contains 15 residues when both ends are counted. This CDR3 reads CASSFGPGENSPLHF.

The chain employs TRBV12-3 or TRBV12-4 and TRBJ1-5; D remains ambiguous. This CDR3 contains 12 residues. Trimming removed 11 bases at V and 2 bases at J, with 10 bases between. CDR3 sequence reads: CAVRRGNQPQHF. CDR3 nucleotide sequence: TGTGCCGTCAGGCGCGGCAATCAGCCCCAGCATTTT.

This clone has just one count. This chain joins TRBV24-1 and TRBJ2-3; D is possibly TRBD1 (5 bases). Germline V gene data show CDR1 as KGHDR and CDR2 as SFDVKD. The germline V and J ends were trimmed by 3 bases and 4 bases, with 10 bases remaining between them. The CDR3 is 14 residues long. CDR3 sequence reads: CATSDPAGPDTQYF. CDR3 coding DNA: TGTGCCACCAGTGATCCCGCAGGGCCAGATACGCAGTATTTT.

The count of this clone is one. The chain links TRBV7-9 to TRBJ1-3; no clear D gene. CDR3 length equals 12 residues. Germline V lookup: CDR1 SEHNR, CDR2 FQNEAQ (reference sequence). Trimming cost V 1 base and J 6 bases, with 4 bases left between them. The CDR3 protein is CASSLGENTIYF. The CDR3 nucleotides read TGTGCCAGCAGCTTAGGAGAAAACACCATATATTTT.

This clone occurred once. The chain employs TRBV5-6 and TRBJ1-6; no firm D call. Germline V gene sequence: CDR1 SGHDT, CDR2 YYEEEE. This CDR3 is 16 amino acids long. The ends were cut back, 5 bases at V and 4 bases at J, with 16 bases in the middle. CDR3 coding DNA: TGTGCCAGCAGTTATGATGGATGGAGATATAATTCACCCCTCCACTTT. This encodes CASSYDGWRYNSPLHF.

The genes are TRBV5-5 and TRBJ2-5, with unresolved D. From germline, CDR1 is SGHKS and CDR2 YYEKEE (reference sequence). V was pared by 5 bases and J by 1 base, with 9 bases between. This CDR3 contains 13 residues. The CDR3 region has the DNA TGTGCCAGCAGATCAGGTTTCCAAGAGACCCAGTACTTC. It codes for CASRSGFQETQYF.